This T cell receptor beta chain was observed in a study of CD8 T cells in Susac syndrome. Random-hexamer reverse transcription was applied to 0.5 to 1 ug RNA. MiXCR, run by TCRdb on the immunoSEQ multiplex PCR reads, gives a single entry per CDR3 protein. This table has nearly 200,000 distinct CDR3 sequences, roughly 96% appearing once. Germline-derived CDR1 and CDR2 are MNHNY and SVGAGI (reference sequence). The junction had 1 base not matched to a gene; V was cut back by 6 bases and J by 3 bases. This CDR3 contains 15 residues. The chain recombines TRBV6-6 with TRBJ2-1, with 14 positions matching TRBD2. The receptor was isolated from a human donor with multiple sclerosis. The sample was CD4+ T cells from PBMCs. CDR3 amino acids: CASRGTSGSYNEQFF. The CDR3 nucleotides are TGTGCCAGCAGGGGGACTAGCGGGAGCTACAATGAGCAGTTCTTC.